The clone carrying this TCR beta chain was seen just once. Its antigen is still unknown. The table came from immunoSEQ multiplex PCR; TCRdb's copy has only in-frame clones and leaves some out. The data show 55,000 to 65,000 clones, around 93% seen once. V lost 0 bases and J 6 bases, leaving 11 bases between the germline ends. CDR3 length: 14 amino acids. Germline V CDR1 and CDR2: MGHRA, YSYEKL. The data derive from a study of OX40 agonist ivuxolimab in advanced cancers. Study summary: Prior anti-PD-1, anti-PD-L1 or anti-CTLA-4 therapy did not bar entry, and more than 35% had some. Broader study findings: More expanded clones were seen, on average, in CD8+ T cells than in CD4+.

The chain links TRBV4-1 to TRBJ1-1; tentative D call: TRBD1 (5 bases). This clonotype was obtained from an adult with an advanced solid tumor such as melanoma, head and neck, liver or kidney cancer. This sample comprised CD4+ or CD8+ T cells sorted from blood, obtained in a trial of the OX40 agonist ivuxolimab. In nucleotides, the CDR3 is TGCGCCAGCAGCCAAGATGGGCGGGGACCTGAAGCTTTCTTT. This gives the protein CASSQDGRGPEAFF.